Shown below are 3 T cell receptor beta chains from a single sample sequenced in a study of OX40 agonist ivuxolimab in advanced cancers. Library preparation used the immunoSEQ multiplex PCR assay. This immuneACCESS table, as held by TCRdb, lists in-frame sequences with V and J called but not all clones. Of the missing ones, under half trace to an unresolved V gene in checked studies; the others have no known cause. For this sample the table gives about 74,000 clones, of which approximately 90% were detected only once. In total, the top ten clones hold approximately 6% of the sample. Sequenced here: CD4+ or CD8+ T cells sorted from blood, sampled in a trial of the OX40 agonist ivuxolimab. The receptors shown here come from an adult with an advanced solid tumor such as melanoma, head and neck, liver or kidney cancer.

The table lists this clone with a count of one. The chain combines TRBV14 with TRBJ2-5, with TRBD1 matching over 7 bases. Germline CDR1 is SGHDN and CDR2 is FVKESK. The CDR3 runs 15 residues. V trimming: 3 bases; J trimming: 3 bases; junction bases outside the gene matches: 7. Here the CDR3 DNA reads TGTGCCAGCAGCCAGACCGCAGGGGGTAAAGAGACCCAGTACTTC. This gives the protein CASSQTAGGKETQYF.

The CDR3 spells CASSVGEIHEQFF. The CDR3 bases are TGTGCCAGCAGCGTAGGAGAGATCCATGAGCAGTTCTTC. The chain combines TRBV9 with TRBJ2-1, with unresolved D. The CDR3 spans 13 residues. From germline, CDR1 is SGDLS and CDR2 YYNGEE. V shed 0 bases and J shed 8 bases, with 9 bases lying between them.

The rearrangement links TRBV27 to TRBJ1-1; a weak D match, TRBD1 (6 bases). CDR3 size: 14 residues. Per germline, CDR1 MNHEY and CDR2 SMNVEV (reference sequence). Trimming took off 8 bases at V and 3 bases at J, with 16 bases between the two ends. The CDR3 is CASWTATLYTEAFF. The CDR3 DNA sequence: TGTGCCAGCTGGACAGCCACCCTTTACACTGAAGCTTTCTTT.